Following are 18 T cell receptor beta chains from one sample sequenced in a study of spatial heterogeneity in lung cancer. Described time point: sample taken at primary tumor resection. No cells were sorted before sequencing. The whole RNA sequenced was extracted from tumor, nontumor lung or frozen PBMC. In TCRdb, the 5' RACE reads were re-called with MiXCR into one record per CDR3 protein. The sample carries more than 20,000 distinct CDR3 sequences, over 4.5% recorded once. The sample in question was PBMCs, obtained at surgery. Every receptor here comes from a male donor with early-stage non-small cell lung cancer.

This clonotype was detected a few times. The junction does not match germline at one end; this may be a read error. The chain has TRBV28 and TRBJ1-2; no clear D. This CDR3 region has 11 residues. Germline lookup yields CDR1 MDHEN and CDR2 SYDVKM. The CDR3 region has the DNA TGTGCCGGCAGTTTCGGGTATGGCTACACCTTC. Encoded protein: CAGSFGYGYTF.

This clonotype was counted ten times or more. The V and J genes are TRBV12-3 or TRBV12-4 and TRBJ1-2; 8 nucleotides agree with TRBD1. Trimming at V came to 6 bases and at J to 3 bases, leaving 9 bases not matched to a gene. The CDR3 consists of 15 residues. The CDR3 protein is CASSRQGQADYGYTF. The DNA for the CDR3 is TGTGCCAGCAGCCGCCAGGGACAGGCAGACTATGGCTACACCTTC.

This clonotype showed up many times. The chain couples TRBV6-6 to TRBJ1-1, with 8 bases that match TRBD1. The CDR3 consists of 13 residues. V dropped 6 bases and J dropped 4; count of bases not matched to a gene: 4. Germline CDR1 is MNHNY and CDR2 is SVGAGI (reference sequence). CDR3 nucleotide sequence: TGTGCCAGCAGAGCCACAGGGGGCACTGAAGCTTTCTTT. It specifies CASRATGGTEAFF.

This chain uses TRBV9 with TRBJ2-7, with 9 nucleotides matching TRBD1. CDR1 is SGDLS, CDR2 YYNGEE, per germline. The J segment lost 7 bases and the V segment lost 4 bases, leaving 9 bases of the junction unmatched. This CDR3 region has 14 residues. The CDR3 protein is CASSPRTGVEEQYF. The CDR3 bases are TGTGCCAGCAGCCCCCGGACAGGGGTGGAAGAGCAGTACTTC. Variable domain in full (rest from reference TRBV9 and TRBJ2-7): DSGVTQTPKHLITATGQRVTLRCSPRSGDLSVYWYQQSLDQGLQFLIQYYNGEERAKGNILERFSAQQFPDLHSELNLSSLELGDSALYFCASSPRTGVEEQYFGPGTRLTVT.

The DNA of the CDR3 is TGTGCCAGCAGTGTTCTCATCACCGCCCAGTACGAGCAGTACTTC. Protein product: CASSVLITAQYEQYF. The chain uses TRBV12-3 or TRBV12-4 and TRBJ2-7; no reliable D call. The ends were cut back, 5 bases at V and 4 bases at J, with 18 bases in the middle. This CDR3 contains 15 residues.

The gene calls are TRBV6-5 and TRBJ1-1; the D is unclear. V was trimmed by 6 bases and J by 0 bases, leaving 11 bases between them. Germline V gene lookup returns CDR1 MNHEY and CDR2 SVGAGI. The CDR3 consists of 14 residues. The CDR3 loop reads CASRFGQMNTEAFF. CDR3 in DNA: TGTGCCAGCAGATTCGGGCAGATGAACACTGAAGCTTTCTTT.

This clonotype was detected many times. This chain joins TRBV28 and TRBJ1-6; 7 positions agree with TRBD1. The CDR3 extends over 14 amino acids. In germline, CDR1 is MDHEN, CDR2 SYDVKM. Losses at the gene ends were 4 bases for V and 6 bases for J; bases not matched to a gene: 3. CDR3 amino acids: CASSSGQVNSPLHF. CDR3 DNA: TGTGCCAGCAGTTCCGGACAGGTTAATTCACCCCTCCACTTT.

This clonotype was found many times. V and J are TRBV6-6 and TRBJ2-5, with D possibly being TRBD1 (6 bases). V gave up 6 bases and J gave up 2 bases, with 7 bases separating them. The CDR3 sequence is 12 residues long. The germline gives CDR1 MNHNY, CDR2 SVGAGI (reference sequence). CDR3 loop: CASRGAQETQYF. CDR3 DNA sequence: TGTGCCAGCAGGGGGGCTCAAGAGACCCAGTACTTC.

J is TRBJ2-3 and V is TRBV5-4; maybe TRBD2 (6 bases). Germline loops: CDR1 SGHNT, CDR2 YYREEE (reference sequence). Between the trimmed V and J ends, which lost 4 bases and 2 bases, there was a span of 11 bases. The CDR3 loop spans 14 amino acids. The CDR3 sequence is CASSQGLPTDTQYF. The CDR3 nucleotides read TGTGCCAGCAGCCAGGGACTCCCCACAGATACGCAGTATTTT.

This clonotype showed up many times. This rearrangement joins TRBV5-5 to TRBJ2-2; 9 positions agree with TRBD1. With 0 bases clipped from V and 5 bases from J, the junction kept 8 bases outside the gene matches. CDR1 is SGHKS and CDR2 is YYEKEE in the germline V gene (reference sequence). CDR3 length: 17 residues. DNA of the CDR3: TGTGCCAGCAGCTTGGCCCTGGGACAGGGTGAAACCGGGGAGCTGTTTTTT. It specifies CASSLALGQGETGELFF.

The sample holds many counts of this clonotype. The chain couples TRBV12-3 or TRBV12-4 to TRBJ2-2; 7 nucleotides align to TRBD2. The CDR3 has 15 residues. J gave up 1 base and V 6 bases, and 5 bases lay outside the gene matches. CDR3 protein: CASSWASGNTGELFF. The CDR3 DNA follows: TGTGCCAGCAGCTGGGCTAGCGGGAACACCGGGGAGCTGTTTTTT.

This clonotype was detected ten times or more. The CDR3, as DNA: TGCGCCAGCAGCTTGGTTAGCGGGAACTCTGGGGCCAACGTCCTGACTTTC. Amino acid sequence: CASSLVSGNSGANVLTF. V is TRBV5-1 and J is TRBJ2-6, with 8 positions matching TRBD2. Germline V gene lookup returns CDR1 SGHRS and CDR2 YFSETQ. CDR3 size: 17 residues. The junction had 2 bases not matched to a gene; V was cut back by 0 bases and J by 0 bases.

This clonotype has ten or more counts. The chain employs TRBV28 and TRBJ2-5; tentatively, D is TRBD1 or TRBD2 (5 bases each). Germline V gene data show CDR1 as MDHEN and CDR2 as SYDVKM. The V end lost 3 bases, the J end lost 4 bases, and 21 bases lay between the germline ends. The length of the CDR3 is 17 residues. The CDR3 DNA follows: TGTGCCAGCAGTTTTACCCAGGGACGGGCACAAGGAGAGACCCAGTACTTC. Translation: CASSFTQGRAQGETQYF.

This clonotype was counted many times. V gene TRBV6-2 or TRBV6-3 combines with J gene TRBJ2-7, with D perhaps matching TRBD1 (5 bases). The V gene lost 6 bases and the J gene lost 2 bases, with 14 bases spanning the gap. This CDR3 contains 14 residues. Germline V CDR1 and CDR2: MNHEY, SVGEGT. The CDR3 DNA sequence: TGTGCCAGCAGAGAGTCAGGGCGAACCTACGAGCAGTACTTC. Translation gives CASRESGRTYEQYF.

This clonotype showed up many times. V gene TRBV6-2 or TRBV6-3 combines with J gene TRBJ2-3; TRBD2 matches 9 bases. Germline-derived CDR1 and CDR2 are MNHEY and SVGEGT. The V and J ends lost 6 bases and 6 bases, in that order; junction bases with no gene match: 16. CDR3 length: 17 residues. The CDR3 loop reads CASRPLSRGGVPDTQYF. The CDR3, as DNA: TGTGCCAGCAGACCCCTTTCTCGCGGGGGGGTTCCGGATACGCAGTATTTT.

J is TRBJ2-5 and V is TRBV7-2, with 7 bases that match TRBD2. The length of the CDR3 is 14 residues. Germline values: CDR1 SGHTA, CDR2 FQGNSA. The V and J ends lost 8 bases and 1 base, in that order; junction bases with no gene match: 7. CDR3 region: CASRTGGIQETQYF. CDR3 nucleotide sequence: TGTGCCAGCCGCACGGGGGGTATCCAAGAGACCCAGTACTTC.

The table lists this clonotype with many counts. V usage is TRBV5-5 and J usage is TRBJ2-7; D remains unclear. This CDR3 spans 13 amino acids. Germline V gives CDR1 SGHKS, CDR2 YYEKEE (reference sequence). V lost 1 base to trimming and J lost 4 bases, with 9 bases between them. The DNA of the CDR3 is TGTGCCAGCAGCTTGAGTCTTCCGTACGAGCAGTACTTC. Translated, it gives CASSLSLPYEQYF.

This clonotype was recorded at least ten times. For the CDR3, the DNA is TGCAGCGCTCTAGCGGGAGTATCGGATGAGCAGTTCTTC. It is translated as CSALAGVSDEQFF. The chain links TRBV29-1 to TRBJ2-1, with TRBD2 matching over 10 bases. The CDR3 runs 13 residues. V gave up 7 bases and J gave up 8 bases; unmatched junction bases: 8. Per germline, CDR1 SQVTM and CDR2 ANQGSEA.